The 31 T cell receptor beta chains below all came from one sample that was sequenced in a study of cytomegalovirus exposure and HLA in healthy donors. TCRdb's table, derived via immunoSEQ multiplex PCR, lists solely in-frame clones and lacks some. The sample comprises 150,000 to 200,000 clones, over 85% of which are singletons, and 10% rests with the top ten. The sequenced sample was PBMCs. These receptors were collected from a woman aged 18-29 years in good health and CMV-seropositive.

This clone was picked up a small number of times. The rearrangement links TRBV2 to TRBJ1-2; tentative D call: TRBD1 (5 bases). CDR1 is SNHLY, CDR2 FYNNEI, per germline. This CDR3 has 12 amino acids. V gave up 3 bases and J gave up 8 bases, with 10 bases separating them. CDR3 DNA sequence: TGTGCCAGCAGTGATGGGGCGCGGGGCTACACCTTC. Residues: CASSDGARGYTF.

The chain has TRBV13 and TRBJ2-7; D is unresolved. This CDR3 comprises 12 residues. With 2 bases removed from V and 7 bases from J, the gap between germline ends came to 9 bases. Germline-derived CDR1 and CDR2 are PRHDT and FYEKMQ (reference sequence). CDR3 region: CASSLLGGEQYF. In DNA form, the CDR3 reads TGTGCCAGCAGCTTACTTGGCGGTGAGCAGTACTTC.

This rearrangement joins TRBV15 to TRBJ2-3, with D possibly being TRBD2 (5 bases). This CDR3 region has 15 residues. Germline V gene sequence: CDR1 LNHNV, CDR2 YYDKDF (reference sequence). The V gene lost 2 bases and the J gene lost 2 bases, with 11 bases spanning the gap. The CDR3 DNA sequence: TGTGCCACCAGCAGACTAGCTCAGTCCACAGATACGCAGTATTTT. Translated, it gives CATSRLAQSTDTQYF.

The CDR3 DNA follows: TGTGCCAGCAGCTTGTCACTTGACTCCTTATACAATGAGCAGTTCTTC. Encoded protein: CASSLSLDSLYNEQFF. This chain connects TRBV11-2 to TRBJ2-1; D unclear. There are 16 residues in the CDR3. V was trimmed by 3 bases and J by 4 bases, leaving 16 bases between them. Germline V CDR1 and CDR2: SGHAT, FQNNGV.

The chain employs TRBV2 and TRBJ1-3; 8 bases agree with TRBD1. CDR1 is SNHLY and CDR2 is FYNNEI in the germline V gene. The junction had 7 bases not matched to a gene; V was cut back by 5 bases and J by 4 bases. The length of the CDR3 is 15 residues. CDR3 DNA: TGTGCCAGCAGTACGGACAGGGCGAGAGGAAACACCATATATTTT. Amino acid sequence: CASSTDRARGNTIYF.

This chain connects TRBV5-4 to TRBJ2-3; 9 bases agree with TRBD2. V shed 3 bases and J 0 bases; nucleotides not matched to a gene: 2. The germline V gene has CDR1 SGHNT and CDR2 YYREEE (reference sequence). This CDR3 is 15 amino acids long. The CDR3 loop is CASSYLAGSTDTQYF. The CDR3 coding sequence is TGTGCCAGCAGCTATCTAGCGGGAAGCACAGATACGCAGTATTTT.

J is TRBJ2-5 and V is TRBV29-1, with D hard to call. Germline lookup yields CDR1 SQVTM and CDR2 ANQGSEA. The length of the CDR3 is 14 residues. V shed 7 bases and J shed 3 bases, with 18 bases lying between them. CDR3 protein: CSAQGTGPKETQYF. In DNA, the CDR3 is TGCAGCGCTCAAGGAACGGGTCCGAAAGAGACCCAGTACTTC.

The chain is built from TRBV6-5 and TRBJ2-2; 11 positions match TRBD1. CDR3 length equals 15 residues. Germline trimming cut 6 bases from V and 6 bases from J; bases unmatched to any gene: 6. Germline V gene lookup returns CDR1 MNHEY and CDR2 SVGAGI. In nucleotides, the CDR3 is TGTGCCAGCAGACGGACGGGACAGGGGGCCGGGGAGCTGTTTTTT. Amino acids: CASRRTGQGAGELFF.

This chain connects TRBV11-2 to TRBJ2-7, with TRBD2 identical over 7 bases. J gave up 9 bases and V 5 bases, and 13 bases lay outside the gene matches. The CDR3 is 14 amino acids. Germline-derived CDR1 and CDR2 are SGHAT and FQNNGV. CDR3 in DNA: TGTGCCAGCAGCCCCGCGGGGGTACCCGACGGGCAGTACTTC. Encoded protein: CASSPAGVPDGQYF.

The chain uses TRBV6-6 and TRBJ1-5, with D maybe TRBD1 (5 bases). The germline V gene encodes CDR1 MNHNY and CDR2 SVGAGI (reference sequence). The germline V and J ends were trimmed by 2 bases and 0 bases, with 11 bases remaining between them. The CDR3 has 16 residues. CDR3 in amino acids: CASSYGPQVSNQPQHF. The CDR3 DNA follows: TGTGCCAGCAGTTACGGGCCACAGGTTAGCAATCAGCCCCAGCATTTT.

The chain employs TRBV9 and TRBJ2-2; D gene unclear. Germline V gene lookup returns CDR1 SGDLS and CDR2 YYNGEE. Between the trimmed V and J ends, which lost 1 base and 2 bases, there was a span of 15 bases. The CDR3 consists of 17 residues. This CDR3 reads CASSVFAVSRNTGELFF. CDR3 coding DNA: TGTGCCAGCAGCGTATTTGCGGTGTCCAGAAACACCGGGGAGCTGTTTTTT.

In regard to this clone: This specimen includes other DNA sequences encoding the same CDR3. The genes are TRBV29-1 and TRBJ2-2; TRBD2 aligns across 8 bases. Germline V gene data show CDR1 as SQVTM and CDR2 as ANQGSEA. The J segment lost 2 bases and the V segment lost 6 bases, leaving 8 bases of the junction unmatched. The CDR3 is made up of 15 amino acids. The CDR3 protein is CSVGAGGSNTGELFF. The CDR3 nucleotides are TGCAGCGTGGGGGCGGGGGGCTCTAACACCGGGGAGCTGTTTTTT.

This chain uses TRBV7-6 with TRBJ2-1; 11 bases are shared with TRBD2. The germline V gene has CDR1 SGHVS and CDR2 FNYEAQ. This CDR3 is 15 amino acids long. V lost 1 base, J lost 4 bases, and 0 bases stayed unmatched. CDR3 amino acids: CASSLGLAGYNEQFF. The CDR3 DNA reads TGTGCCAGCAGCTTAGGACTAGCGGGGTACAATGAGCAGTTCTTC.

The chain is built from TRBV6-4 and TRBJ2-3, with 10 bases matching TRBD2. The V segment lost 5 bases and the J segment 1 base; nucleotides outside the gene matches: 3. Germline CDR1 and CDR2: MRHNA and SNTAGT. The CDR3 loop spans 15 amino acids. CDR3 nucleotide sequence: TGTGCCAGCAGTCCCGGGACTAGCGGCACAGATACGCAGTATTTT. It is translated as CASSPGTSGTDTQYF.

The V gene is TRBV7-9, the J gene TRBJ1-1, with 8 bases identical to TRBD1. In germline, CDR1 is SEHNR, CDR2 FQNEAQ (reference sequence). There are 15 residues in the CDR3. V dropped 5 bases and J dropped 1; count of bases not matched to a gene: 6. The CDR3 DNA is TGTGCCAGCAGCGACCTAGGACAGGGGAACACTGAAGCTTTCTTT. This codes for CASSDLGQGNTEAFF.

The chain uses TRBV5-6 and TRBJ2-7, with D maybe TRBD1 (5 bases). This CDR3 is 13 amino acids long. Germline CDR1 reads SGHDT; CDR2 reads YYEEEE. V was pared by 0 bases and J by 1 base, with 5 bases between. The CDR3 is CASSLGQSYEQYF. The CDR3 nucleotides read TGTGCCAGCAGCTTGGGACAGTCCTACGAGCAGTACTTC.

The V gene is TRBV2, the J gene TRBJ1-3; 9 bases line up with TRBD1. The ends lost 7 bases at V and 8 bases at J; junction bases unmatched: 6. Germline CDR1 reads SNHLY; CDR2 reads FYNNEI. There are 13 residues in the CDR3. CDR3: CASMGQGGHTIYF. In DNA form, the CDR3 reads TGTGCCAGCATGGGACAGGGCGGGCACACCATATATTTT.

The chain links TRBV7-9 to TRBJ2-1; D not certain. Germline CDR1 reads SEHNR; CDR2 reads FQNEAQ (reference sequence). The V end lost 5 bases, the J end lost 9 bases, and 23 bases lay between the germline ends. The CDR3 contains 16 residues. Written as DNA, the CDR3 is TGTGCCAGCAGCCGCTTAATGACGACTTCGGAAGGTGAGCAGTTCTTC. This translates into CASSRLMTTSEGEQFF.

The chain employs TRBV5-6 and TRBJ2-7; 7 bases align to TRBD1. Germline V gene sequence: CDR1 SGHDT, CDR2 YYEEEE. The CDR3 sequence is 17 residues long. The trim removed 0 bases at V and 2 bases at J, leaving 11 bases unmatched. CDR3 in DNA: TGTGCCAGCAGCTTGGTGTCCGGGACAGTTTCGACCTACGAGCAGTACTTC. It encodes CASSLVSGTVSTYEQYF.

This clone was recorded once. The chain links TRBV5-6 to TRBJ2-7; 9 bases agree with TRBD1. Germline lookup yields CDR1 SGHDT and CDR2 YYEEEE. Germline trimming cut 3 bases from V and 12 bases from J; bases unmatched to any gene: 10. The length of the CDR3 is 13 residues. CDR3 protein: CASSSGKQGARYF. CDR3 sequence (DNA): TGTGCCAGCAGCTCAGGAAAACAGGGGGCGCGGTACTTC.

The chain employs TRBV28 and TRBJ1-5, with a tentative D call TRBD1 (6 bases). Germline CDR1 and CDR2: MDHEN and SYDVKM. The CDR3 totals 13 residues. V dropped 3 bases and J dropped 7 bases, with 10 bases sitting between them. In DNA form, the CDR3 reads TGTGCCAGCAGTTTGACAGGACCCCAGCCCCAGCATTTT. Amino acids: CASSLTGPQPQHF.

V usage is TRBV6-5 and J usage is TRBJ2-5; 9 bases map to TRBD1. The CDR3 runs 14 residues. J lost 5 bases, V lost 6 bases, and 7 bases had no gene match. CDR1 and CDR2 from the germline V gene are MNHEY and SVGAGI. The CDR3 reads CASSQTGGGETQYF. CDR3 DNA: TGTGCCAGCAGCCAGACAGGGGGGGGTGAGACCCAGTACTTC.

This sequence joins TRBV4-1 and TRBJ1-1; D gene uncertain. In germline, CDR1 is MGHRA, CDR2 YSYEKL. V was clipped by 4 bases and J by 6 bases, with 15 bases between them. The CDR3 is 14 amino acids. The DNA of the CDR3 is TGCGCCAGCAGCCCGGAGTATGGAGGCGCTGAAGCTTTCTTT. It is translated as CASSPEYGGAEAFF.

The chain links TRBV11-2 to TRBJ2-1; D gene ambiguous. This CDR3 spans 14 amino acids. The germline V and J ends were trimmed by 4 bases and 6 bases, with 13 bases remaining between them. CDR1 is SGHAT and CDR2 is FQNNGV in the germline V gene. CDR3 residues: CASSSRDISNEQFF. The CDR3 nucleotides are TGTGCCAGCAGCTCAAGAGACATCTCCAATGAGCAGTTCTTC.

The chain joins TRBV2 to TRBJ2-5; D not resolved. The CDR3 runs 14 residues. The germline CDR1 and CDR2 sequences are SNHLY and FYNNEI. V dropped 4 bases and J dropped 2 bases, with 11 bases sitting between them. CDR3 protein: CASSVRLAQETQYF. The CDR3, as DNA: TGTGCCAGCAGTGTTCGATTAGCTCAAGAGACCCAGTACTTC.

The V call is TRBV9, the J call TRBJ2-5, with 8 bases identical to TRBD2. J was trimmed by 4 bases and V by 0 bases; bases with no gene match: 5. The CDR3 length is 15 residues. From germline, CDR1 is SGDLS and CDR2 YYNGEE. CDR3 bases: TGTGCCAGCAGCGTAGTGAGCGGGAGAGGAGAGACCCAGTACTTC. Translating gives CASSVVSGRGETQYF.

A few counts support this clone. This chain links TRBV5-6 with TRBJ2-7; possible D gene TRBD2, 7 bases. The CDR3 consists of 14 residues. V was shortened by 0 bases and J by 3 bases, with 10 bases between the two germline ends. The germline V gene has CDR1 SGHDT and CDR2 YYEEEE. CDR3 nucleotides: TGTGCCAGCAGCTTGGCGGGGGGCAGCTACGAGCAGTACTTC. Translating it yields CASSLAGGSYEQYF.

The chain is built from TRBV5-1 and TRBJ2-7; 7 bases fit TRBD1. The trim removed 4 bases at V and 7 bases at J, leaving 14 bases unmatched. Looked up from germline, CDR1 is SGHRS and CDR2 is YFSETQ. The CDR3 covers 15 residues. This CDR3 is CASSLPTTGAGEQYF. The CDR3 bases are TGCGCCAGCAGCCTCCCCACCACAGGGGCAGGGGAGCAGTACTTC.

This chain connects TRBV5-1 to TRBJ2-1; 10 bases line up with TRBD2. Germline-derived CDR1 and CDR2 are SGHRS and YFSETQ. This CDR3 spans 15 amino acids. The J segment lost 5 bases and the V segment lost 7 bases, leaving 9 bases of the junction unmatched. The CDR3 DNA sequence: TGCGCCAGCCGCGGAAGAGGACTAGCGGACAATGAGCAGTTCTTC. Its protein is CASRGRGLADNEQFF. The variable domain in full, with the rest retrieved from reference TRBV5-1 and TRBJ2-1, is KAGVTQTPRYLIKTRGQQVTLSCSPISGHRSVSWYQQTPGQGLQFLFEYFSETQRNKGNFPGRFSGRQFSNSRSEMNVSTLELGDSALYLCASRGRGLADNEQFFGPGTRLTVL.

The gene calls are TRBV25-1 and TRBJ2-7; D not certain. Trimming took 0 bases from V and 3 from J, leaving 9 bases between them. This CDR3 region has 14 residues. CDR1 and CDR2 (germline): MGHDK, SYGVNS. Here the CDR3 DNA reads TGTGCCAGCAGTGAATATGAGTCCAACTACGAGCAGTACTTC. As protein: CASSEYESNYEQYF.

V and J are TRBV7-3 and TRBJ2-3, with D unresolved. The V end lost 2 bases, the J end lost 4 bases, and 13 bases lay between the germline ends. The CDR3 consists of 15 residues. Germline V CDR1 and CDR2: SGHTA, FQGTGA. DNA for the CDR3: TGTGCCAGCAGCTTAGAAGGAAAGCAGGCAGATACGCAGTATTTT. This translates into CASSLEGKQADTQYF.